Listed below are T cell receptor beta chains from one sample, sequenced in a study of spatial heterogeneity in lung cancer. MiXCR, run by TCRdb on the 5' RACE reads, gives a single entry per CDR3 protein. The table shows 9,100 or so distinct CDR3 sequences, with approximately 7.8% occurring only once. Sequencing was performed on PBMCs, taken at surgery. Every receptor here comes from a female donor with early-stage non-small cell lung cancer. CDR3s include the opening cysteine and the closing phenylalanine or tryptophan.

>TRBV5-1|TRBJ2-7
CASSSDGLGTYEQYF
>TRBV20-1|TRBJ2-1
CSASRGDSLDNEQFF
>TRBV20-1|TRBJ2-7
CSARMAATYEQYF
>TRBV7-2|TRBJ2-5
CASSWGQGAQTQYF
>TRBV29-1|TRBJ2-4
CSGGQQNIQYF
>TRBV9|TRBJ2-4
CASSVGADVDIQYF
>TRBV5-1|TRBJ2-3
CASSRDGGASTDTQYF
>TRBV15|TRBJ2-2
CATSSRTGTVANTGEPFF
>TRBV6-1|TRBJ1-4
CASSLDRESEKLFF
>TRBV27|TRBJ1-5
CASSSLGEQNQPQHF
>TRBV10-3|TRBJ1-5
CAISERGGNQPQHF
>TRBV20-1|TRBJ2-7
CSADSSGTGKSEQYF
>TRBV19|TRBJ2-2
CASSSSGGNTGELFF
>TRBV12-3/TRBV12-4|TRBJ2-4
CASSPFLHTLAKNIQYF
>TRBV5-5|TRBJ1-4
CASSLKTGAAANEKLFF
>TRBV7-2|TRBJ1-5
CASSWTDNQPQHF
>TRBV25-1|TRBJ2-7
CASSEGDREQYF
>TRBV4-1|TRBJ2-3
CATPIWGGDTDTQYF
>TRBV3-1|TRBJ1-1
CASSPQVNTEAFF